This entry is about one TCR beta chain. Its antigen is unknown. The data are from a study of CD8+ T cells in alopecia areata. Across the whole study: A 6-month off-drug phase came after tofacitinib, which had lasted 6 to 18 months.

RNA extraction was followed by reverse transcription into cDNA, which acted as the sequencing template. Sequenced by immunoSEQ multiplex PCR; TCRdb stores in-frame clones only, minus some. The profile covers hundreds of thousands of clones, with 65% to 70% appearing a single time and 1.2% taken by the ten largest. This CDR3 spans 13 amino acids. Losses at the gene ends were 6 bases for V and 7 bases for J; bases not matched to a gene: 9. Germline CDR1 reads MNHNY; CDR2 reads SVGAGI (reference sequence). Study-wide points: Sequencing of scalp tissue also captures the resident alphabeta T cells of normal skin. Normal scalp had lower clonality than lesional scalp, with alopecia totalis/universalis lesions showing this most strongly.

The sequencing used CD4+ T cells sorted from blood, collected at week 0. This chain joins TRBV6-6 and TRBJ2-7; 7 bases agree with TRBD2. This receptor was obtained from a human donor with alopecia areata. The CDR3: CASSPTDGGEQYF. In DNA form, the CDR3 reads TGTGCCAGCAGCCCGACCGACGGGGGGGAGCAGTACTTC.